A selection of T cell receptor beta chains follows, all from one sample in a study of blood T cell repertoires in COVID-19. TCRdb's table, derived via immunoSEQ multiplex PCR, lists solely in-frame clones and lacks some. In the table there are a few hundred thousand clones, over 80% of which are singletons. Input material: PBMCs or T cells enriched from blood (not recorded which). Every receptor here comes from a woman in her 50s who had recovered from COVID-19. Each CDR3 is given with its conserved first and last residue.

j_call,v_call,cdr3_aa
TRBJ1-1,TRBV7-3,CASSPLQGKAFF
TRBJ2-5,TRBV9,CASSGQGARETQYF
TRBJ1-1,TRBV20-1,CSASRGAEAFF
TRBJ1-1,TRBV30,CAWTTGSDTEAFF
TRBJ1-2,TRBV6-5,CASKVRGFYGYTF
TRBJ1-1,TRBV7-2,CASSSSGTVNTEAFF
TRBJ2-3,TRBV30,CAWIEWGAGGPGTQYF
TRBJ2-3,TRBV2,CASSDQGLPTDTQYF
TRBJ1-6,TRBV3-1/TRBV3-2,CASSAQAYNSPLHF
TRBJ1-6,TRBV5-1,CASSSPGTGNSPLHF
TRBJ2-1,TRBV7-3,CASSLVASGRGNEQFF
TRBJ2-7,TRBV11-2,CASSPYGGPSYEQYF
TRBJ2-3,TRBV4-1,CASSHFSGRGTDTQYF
TRBJ1-3,TRBV7-2,CASSLESRSGNTIYF